This T cell receptor (beta chain) is drawn from a study of CD8+ T cells in alopecia areata. CDR1 MGHRA and CDR2 YSYEKL come from the germline V gene. The CDR3 is 13 amino acids. Trimming removed 1 base from V and 6 bases from J, with 10 bases in between. Study-wide results and limits: Against the mouse data, patients shared TCRs less clearly, possibly for HLA reasons. Under tofacitinib, numerous expanded lesional clonotypes remained detectable in scalp and blood.

Treatment defined: oral pan-JAK inhibitor, 5-10 mg twice daily. Lesional scalp tissue (obtained by punch biopsy) and peripheral blood were collected from alopecia areata patients. This clone was counted only a few times. The target antigen is unknown. RNA extraction and reverse transcription yielded cDNA as sequencing template. Using immunoSEQ multiplex PCR, the repertoire was profiled, and TCRdb retains in-frame clones only, with some absent. The data show tens of thousands of clones, with about 43% seen just once and around 21% held by the top ten. The sequencing used CD8+ T cells sorted from blood, collected at approximately week 37, from a patient treated with tofacitinib. The chain carries TRBV4-1 and TRBJ2-7; TRBD1 is a possible D gene (5 bases). The sequence derives from a human donor with alopecia areata. CDR3 sequence: CASSQGQGREQYF. The CDR3 nucleotides are TGCGCCAGCAGCCAAGGGCAGGGCCGCGAGCAGTACTTC.